This T cell receptor (beta chain) comes out of a study of cytomegalovirus exposure and HLA in healthy donors. The study, taken as a whole, reports: Apparent HLA restriction characterized most CMV-associated TCR beta chains in a later analysis. Confirmation in vitro established that a few CMV-associated chains were specific for CMV antigens. The sole available immune exposure information was CMV serostatus. The study flagged about 150 TCR beta chains as cytomegalovirus-associated.

Comment on this clone: Antigen unknown.

After removal of 5 bases from V and 0 bases from J, the junction contained 6 bases not matched to a gene. Germline assignment: CDR1 MDHEN and CDR2 SYDVKM. This CDR3 has 17 residues. A multiplex PCR was run with 60 Vbeta primers and 13 Jbeta primers. Clones were sequenced by immunoSEQ multiplex PCR, and TCRdb holds only the in-frame ones, with some missing. The profile shows over 150,000 clones, roughly 71% of them singletons. Sequenced sample: PBMCs. This receptor was obtained from a male donor in good health and CMV-seropositive. The J gene is TRBJ2-1, the V gene TRBV28; 11 bases are shared with TRBD2. CDR3 protein: CASSQPSGGSSYNEQFF. DNA for the CDR3: TGTGCCAGCAGTCAGCCTAGCGGGGGGTCCTCCTACAATGAGCAGTTCTTC.